The rows below give T cell receptor beta chains drawn from one sample of a study of CD8 T cells in Susac syndrome. TCRdb re-called the immunoSEQ multiplex PCR reads through MiXCR, storing one row per CDR3 protein. Among approximately 180,000 distinct CDR3 sequences listed, roughly 90% were seen once. The sequencing input was CD4+ T cells from PBMCs. The receptors were gathered from a human donor with Susac syndrome. CDR3s include the opening cysteine and the closing phenylalanine or tryptophan. D genes are given only for firm matches. The listing skips clone size in some rows; elsewhere it reads once, few, many or a size class.

j_call: TRBJ1-2
v_call: TRBV12-3/TRBV12-4
d_call: TRBD1
clone_size: NA
cdr3_nt: TGTGCCAGCAGTTTAGTTCCGCCGGGACAGGGATTAGCGACCTTC
cdr3_aa: CASSLVPPGQGLATF

j_call: TRBJ2-2
v_call: TRBV19
d_call: NA
clone_size: once
cdr3_nt: TGTGCCAGTAGACTCCGGGACCATAACACCGGGGAGCTGTTTTTT
cdr3_aa: CASRLRDHNTGELFF

j_call: TRBJ2-1
v_call: TRBV28
d_call: TRBD2
clone_size: NA
cdr3_nt: TGTGCCAGCACTAGAACGGGACAGAAGATAGCGGGAGTGGGGAATGAGCAGTTCTTC
cdr3_aa: CASTRTGQKIAGVGNEQFF

j_call: TRBJ2-2
v_call: TRBV10-3
d_call: NA
clone_size: NA
cdr3_nt: TGTGCCATCAGCCCTAGTCCCACCGGGGAGCTGTTTTTT
cdr3_aa: CAISPSPTGELFF

j_call: TRBJ2-1
v_call: TRBV19
d_call: TRBD2
clone_size: NA
cdr3_nt: TGTGCCAGTAGCTCTCTTCTAGCGGGAGGGTACAATGAGCAGTTCTTC
cdr3_aa: CASSSLLAGGYNEQFF

j_call: TRBJ2-7
v_call: TRBV3-1
d_call: NA
clone_size: NA
cdr3_nt: TGTGCCAGCAGCCAAGTCAATAGCGCTACATCCTACGAGCAGTACTTC
cdr3_aa: CASSQVNSATSYEQYF

j_call: TRBJ2-5
v_call: TRBV20-1
d_call: NA
clone_size: NA
cdr3_nt: TGCAGTGCGGTCCGATCGGGATCAGGCCAAGAGACCCAGTACTTC
cdr3_aa: CSAVRSGSGQETQYF

j_call: TRBJ2-4
v_call: TRBV2
d_call: NA
clone_size: NA
cdr3_nt: TGTGCCAGCAGGGCCGGGTCCACGCAAAACATTCAGTACTTC
cdr3_aa: CASRAGSTQNIQYF

j_call: TRBJ2-5
v_call: TRBV12-3/TRBV12-4
d_call: TRBD2
clone_size: NA
cdr3_nt: TGTGCCAGCAGTTTAGTTCGGACTAGCGGTGGAGAGACCCAGTACTTC
cdr3_aa: CASSLVRTSGGETQYF

j_call: TRBJ2-5
v_call: TRBV20-1
d_call: NA
clone_size: NA
cdr3_nt: TGCAGTGCTCCTCGAGGGGAGACCCAGTACTTC
cdr3_aa: CSAPRGETQYF

j_call: TRBJ2-3
v_call: TRBV5-6
d_call: TRBD1
clone_size: once
cdr3_nt: TGTGCCAGCAGCACACAGGGGACCACAGATACGCAGTATTTT
cdr3_aa: CASSTQGTTDTQYF

j_call: TRBJ1-1
v_call: TRBV12-3/TRBV12-4
d_call: TRBD1
clone_size: NA
cdr3_nt: TGTGCCAGCAGTCCGGGACAGGTCAACACTGAAGCTTTCTTT
cdr3_aa: CASSPGQVNTEAFF

j_call: TRBJ1-1
v_call: TRBV29-1
d_call: NA
clone_size: NA
cdr3_nt: TGCAGCGTTGAAATTTCGCCAGGGAAGAAAGCTTTCTTT
cdr3_aa: CSVEISPGKKAFF

j_call: TRBJ1-2
v_call: TRBV15
d_call: NA
clone_size: NA
cdr3_nt: TGTGCCACCAGCAGACAAAGGGACGGAATGGGCTACACCTTC
cdr3_aa: CATSRQRDGMGYTF

j_call: TRBJ2-3
v_call: TRBV5-6
d_call: TRBD2
clone_size: NA
cdr3_nt: TGTGCCAGCAGCCCATCGGGGGGAGATACGCAGTATTTT
cdr3_aa: CASSPSGGDTQYF

j_call: TRBJ2-1
v_call: TRBV6-5
d_call: TRBD2
clone_size: NA
cdr3_nt: TGTGCCAGCAGTCTACTAGCGGGAGGGCCCCATGAGCAGTTCTTC
cdr3_aa: CASSLLAGGPHEQFF

j_call: TRBJ2-3
v_call: TRBV7-2
d_call: TRBD2
clone_size: NA
cdr3_nt: TGTGCCAGCAGCTTAGCGCTAACTAGCGGATACACAGATACGCAGTATTTT
cdr3_aa: CASSLALTSGYTDTQYF

j_call: TRBJ2-1
v_call: TRBV7-8
d_call: NA
clone_size: NA
cdr3_nt: TGTGCCAGCAGCTTACTCTATGAGCAGTTCTTC
cdr3_aa: CASSLLYEQFF

j_call: TRBJ2-7
v_call: TRBV20-1
d_call: TRBD1
clone_size: NA
cdr3_nt: TGCAGTGCCCCCCGGACAGGGGGTTCCTACGAGCAGTACTTC
cdr3_aa: CSAPRTGGSYEQYF

j_call: TRBJ2-7
v_call: TRBV18
d_call: TRBD2
clone_size: NA
cdr3_nt: TGTGCCAGCTCACCAGAACTAGCGGGAGGGGAAGAGCAGTACTTC
cdr3_aa: CASSPELAGGEEQYF

j_call: TRBJ1-1
v_call: TRBV6-1
d_call: NA
clone_size: NA
cdr3_nt: TGTGCCAGCAGTGAAGCGCCCTTCATCGGCGGGGGCACTGAAGCTTTCTTT
cdr3_aa: CASSEAPFIGGGTEAFF

j_call: TRBJ1-3
v_call: TRBV20-1
d_call: NA
clone_size: NA
cdr3_nt: TGCAGTGCTAGACCAACAGGGTTTGAAAACACCATATATTTT
cdr3_aa: CSARPTGFENTIYF

j_call: TRBJ1-2
v_call: TRBV7-9
d_call: NA
clone_size: NA
cdr3_nt: TGTGCCAGCAGCTCGGGACGCCGGCGAGGCTACACCTTC
cdr3_aa: CASSSGRRRGYTF

j_call: TRBJ1-2
v_call: TRBV3-1
d_call: NA
clone_size: NA
cdr3_nt: TGTGCCAGCAGCCAAGATCTTACTAACTATGGCTACACCTTC
cdr3_aa: CASSQDLTNYGYTF

j_call: TRBJ1-2
v_call: TRBV5-1
d_call: TRBD1
clone_size: NA
cdr3_nt: TGCGCCAGCAGCTTGTACAGGGGTACGGATGGCTACACCTTC
cdr3_aa: CASSLYRGTDGYTF

j_call: TRBJ1-4
v_call: TRBV20-1
d_call: NA
clone_size: NA
cdr3_nt: TGCAGTGCTAGAGGGTCGTCAGGAGAAAAACTGTTTTTT
cdr3_aa: CSARGSSGEKLFF

j_call: TRBJ1-4
v_call: TRBV18
d_call: NA
clone_size: NA
cdr3_nt: TGTGCCAGCTCACCAAGTGACAGAAATGAAAAACTGTTTTTT
cdr3_aa: CASSPSDRNEKLFF

j_call: TRBJ2-3
v_call: TRBV12-3/TRBV12-4
d_call: NA
clone_size: NA
cdr3_nt: TGTGCCAGCAGTGGGGGACCTCCGGGAGATACGCAGTATTTT
cdr3_aa: CASSGGPPGDTQYF

j_call: TRBJ1-2
v_call: TRBV12-3/TRBV12-4
d_call: NA
clone_size: NA
cdr3_nt: TGTGCCAGCAGTTTAAGGAGGCAGGGATATGGCTACACCTTC
cdr3_aa: CASSLRRQGYGYTF

j_call: TRBJ1-6
v_call: TRBV14
d_call: TRBD1
clone_size: NA
cdr3_nt: TGTGCCAGCAGCCAATTCCGCCAGGGGGCTTCACCCCTCCACTTT
cdr3_aa: CASSQFRQGASPLHF

j_call: TRBJ1-5
v_call: TRBV4-1
d_call: TRBD1
clone_size: NA
cdr3_nt: TGCGCCAGCAGCTCCGGGACAGGGAACCCCAATCAGCCCCAGCATTTT
cdr3_aa: CASSSGTGNPNQPQHF

j_call: TRBJ1-5
v_call: TRBV15
d_call: NA
clone_size: NA
cdr3_nt: TGTGCCACCAGCAGAGATTCCCAGCCCCAGCATTTT
cdr3_aa: CATSRDSQPQHF

j_call: TRBJ2-2
v_call: TRBV18
d_call: NA
clone_size: NA
cdr3_nt: TGTGCCAGCTCACCCGACAGCACCGGGGAGCTGTTTTTT
cdr3_aa: CASSPDSTGELFF

j_call: TRBJ1-6
v_call: TRBV7-9
d_call: NA
clone_size: NA
cdr3_nt: TGTGCCAGCAGCGATCAAAATTCACCCCTCCACTTT
cdr3_aa: CASSDQNSPLHF

j_call: TRBJ2-1
v_call: TRBV18
d_call: TRBD1
clone_size: NA
cdr3_nt: TGTGCCAGCTCACGAGGACAGGGCGGCACCAATGAGCAGTTCTTC
cdr3_aa: CASSRGQGGTNEQFF

j_call: TRBJ2-3
v_call: TRBV20-1
d_call: NA
clone_size: NA
cdr3_nt: TGCAGTGCTAGTCTCTCCGCGGCGGGGGCCGAGCGAGATACGCAGTATTTT
cdr3_aa: CSASLSAAGAERDTQYF

j_call: TRBJ1-4
v_call: TRBV5-6
d_call: NA
clone_size: NA
cdr3_nt: TGTGCCAGCAGCTTGGGTTCGGGGAATCGGGAAAAACTGTTTTTT
cdr3_aa: CASSLGSGNREKLFF

j_call: TRBJ2-5
v_call: TRBV6-2/TRBV6-3
d_call: TRBD2
clone_size: NA
cdr3_nt: TGTGCCAGCAGTACCCCCCCAAGTGCGGGAGGACGGGAGACCCAGTACTTC
cdr3_aa: CASSTPPSAGGRETQYF

j_call: TRBJ1-2
v_call: TRBV2
d_call: NA
clone_size: NA
cdr3_nt: TGTGCCAGCAGTGAAGATAGGCCATCCACCTTC
cdr3_aa: CASSEDRPSTF

j_call: TRBJ1-2
v_call: TRBV12-3/TRBV12-4
d_call: NA
clone_size: NA
cdr3_nt: TGTGCCAGCAGTTTTTCGGAGGGGGACTATGGCTACACCTTC
cdr3_aa: CASSFSEGDYGYTF

j_call: TRBJ1-2
v_call: TRBV15
d_call: NA
clone_size: NA
cdr3_nt: TGTGCCACCAGCCCAGGCCCCTTTGGCTACACCTTC
cdr3_aa: CATSPGPFGYTF

j_call: TRBJ1-2
v_call: TRBV28
d_call: NA
clone_size: NA
cdr3_nt: TGTGCCAGCAGTTTATCGGCAGAGGGTAACTATGGCTACACCTTC
cdr3_aa: CASSLSAEGNYGYTF

j_call: TRBJ2-5
v_call: TRBV20-1
d_call: NA
clone_size: NA
cdr3_nt: TGCAGTGCTAGAGGAGGTGGTATGGAGACCCAGTACTTC
cdr3_aa: CSARGGGMETQYF

j_call: TRBJ2-1
v_call: TRBV19
d_call: TRBD2
clone_size: NA
cdr3_nt: TGTGCCACCTGGGGACTAGGCAATGAGCAGTTCTTC
cdr3_aa: CATWGLGNEQFF

j_call: TRBJ2-7
v_call: TRBV27
d_call: NA
clone_size: NA
cdr3_nt: TGTGCCAGCAGTTCCCGGGACGGAAGCTCCTACGAGCAGTACTTC
cdr3_aa: CASSSRDGSSYEQYF

j_call: TRBJ2-7
v_call: TRBV4-1
d_call: TRBD2
clone_size: NA
cdr3_nt: TGCGCCAGCAGCCAAGGACTAGCGGGGGATCCCTACGAGCAGTACTTC
cdr3_aa: CASSQGLAGDPYEQYF

j_call: TRBJ1-1
v_call: TRBV4-1
d_call: NA
clone_size: NA
cdr3_nt: TGCGCCAGCAGCCAAGACCCCCCCGGGGTAAGAACTGAAGCTTTCTTT
cdr3_aa: CASSQDPPGVRTEAFF

j_call: TRBJ2-7
v_call: TRBV7-9
d_call: NA
clone_size: NA
cdr3_nt: TGTGCCAGCACTGACACCTACGAGCAGTACTTC
cdr3_aa: CASTDTYEQYF

j_call: TRBJ2-1
v_call: TRBV29-1
d_call: TRBD1
clone_size: NA
cdr3_nt: TGCAGCATAACCGGGACAGGGACTATCAATGAGCAGTTCTTC
cdr3_aa: CSITGTGTINEQFF

j_call: TRBJ2-4
v_call: TRBV25-1
d_call: NA
clone_size: NA
cdr3_nt: TGTGCCAGCAGTGAAGCGGGAGCCAAAAACATTCAGTACTTC
cdr3_aa: CASSEAGAKNIQYF

j_call: TRBJ1-3
v_call: TRBV4-1
d_call: NA
clone_size: NA
cdr3_nt: TGCGCCAGCAGCCAGCCTCAAAGCTCTGGAAACACCATATATTTT
cdr3_aa: CASSQPQSSGNTIYF

j_call: TRBJ2-5
v_call: TRBV19
d_call: NA
clone_size: few
cdr3_nt: TGTGCCACCTCTCGGGTAGGGGAGACCCAGTACTTC
cdr3_aa: CATSRVGETQYF

j_call: TRBJ2-7
v_call: TRBV7-9
d_call: NA
clone_size: NA
cdr3_nt: TGTGCCAGCAGCTTAGTCCAGGCATACGAGCAGTACTTC
cdr3_aa: CASSLVQAYEQYF

j_call: TRBJ2-5
v_call: TRBV3-1
d_call: TRBD1
clone_size: NA
cdr3_nt: TGTGCCAGCAGCCAGAACAGGGGGCAAGAGACCCAGTACTTC
cdr3_aa: CASSQNRGQETQYF